This T cell receptor beta chain appears in the sequencing data of a study of CD8+ T cells in alopecia areata. Study-level results: Normal scalp had lower clonality than lesional scalp, with alopecia totalis/universalis lesions showing this most strongly. Whereas mice showed it more clearly, TCR sharing across patients was murkier, possibly because of HLA.

After isolation, RNA underwent reverse transcription to generate cDNA as the sequencing template. Profiling relied on immunoSEQ multiplex PCR, and the TCRdb table lists in-frame clones only, not all of them. The sample carries over 120,000 clones, about 60% recorded once. Trimming cost V 4 bases and J 4 bases, with 18 bases left between them. This CDR3 contains 16 residues. The germline CDR1 and CDR2 sequences are SGHTA and FQGNSA. With respect to this clone: Antigen: not known.

Alopecia areata patients provided lesional scalp punch biopsies and peripheral blood. Cell sorting was applied to PBMCs, and CD4+ and CD8+ T cells were collected. The sample in question was CD4+ T cells sorted from blood, obtained at week 0. The receptor was derived from a human donor with alopecia areata. The chain is built from TRBV7-2 and TRBJ2-3; D is possibly TRBD2 (6 bases). Here the CDR3 DNA reads TGTGCCAGCAGCTCCCGACTAGTCAATGCGGCAGATACGCAGTATTTT. Protein product: CASSSRLVNAADTQYF.